This TCR beta chain emerged from a study of CD8 T cells in ankylosing spondylitis. Study observations and caveats: From matched ankylosing spondylitis synovial fluid, disease-linked clones were reportedly recovered at significantly enriched levels.

There are a few counts of this clonotype. Its antigen is unidentified. TCRdb fed the 5' RACE reads into MiXCR, producing one record per CDR3 protein. The table includes some 250,000 distinct CDR3 sequences, 20% to 30% detected once. Trimming took off 1 base at V and 3 bases at J, with 12 bases between the two ends. This CDR3 has 15 residues. In germline, CDR1 is SGHTA, CDR2 FQGNSA. This sequence originates from a male donor with ankylosing spondylitis or in good health (not recorded which). The sequenced sample consisted of blood, either unsorted or a sorted T cell fraction (not recorded which). This chain connects TRBV7-2 to TRBJ1-2; tentatively, D is TRBD1 (5 bases). CDR3 amino acids: CASSLDRSRHYGYTF. The CDR3 DNA follows: TGTGCCAGCAGCTTAGACAGGAGTCGTCACTATGGCTACACCTTC.